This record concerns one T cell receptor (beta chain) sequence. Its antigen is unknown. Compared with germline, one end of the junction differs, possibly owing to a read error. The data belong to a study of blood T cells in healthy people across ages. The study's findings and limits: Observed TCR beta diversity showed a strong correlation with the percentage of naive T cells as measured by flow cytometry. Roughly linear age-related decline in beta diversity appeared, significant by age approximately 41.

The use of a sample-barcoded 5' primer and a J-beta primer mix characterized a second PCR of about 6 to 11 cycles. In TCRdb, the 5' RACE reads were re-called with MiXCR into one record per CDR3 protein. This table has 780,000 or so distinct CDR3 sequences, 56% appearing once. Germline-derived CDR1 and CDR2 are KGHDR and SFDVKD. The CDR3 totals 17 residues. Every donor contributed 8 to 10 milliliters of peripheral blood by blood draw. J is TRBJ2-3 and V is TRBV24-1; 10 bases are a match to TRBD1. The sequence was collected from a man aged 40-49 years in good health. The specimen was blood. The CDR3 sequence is CATSDPGQGGLTDTRYF. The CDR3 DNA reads TGTGCCACCAGTGACCCAGGACAGGGGGGGCTCACAGATACGCGGTATTTT.